The 30 T cell receptor beta chains listed next were all sequenced from one sample in a study of control samples from healthy donors and cancer patients (dated by TCRdb to about 2020). The library was generated by the immunoSEQ multiplex PCR assay. The source is immuneACCESS, and TCRdb retained only in-frame sequences with V and J called. Part of the clones is not carried over; for the studies checked, unresolved V genes explain less than half of this, and the remainder is unexplained. In all, the sample holds roughly 130,000 clones, and approximately 94% of those were seen once. Together, the top ten hold 1.7% of the sample. Sequenced input: PBMCs. These receptors were taken from a man in his forties or fifties with head and neck cancer.

Only one count was recorded for this clone. V is TRBV5-4 and J is TRBJ2-7; TRBD1 matches at 9 bases. The trim removed 3 bases at V and 7 bases at J, leaving 8 bases unmatched. The germline CDR1 and CDR2 sequences are SGHNT and YYREEE (reference sequence). This CDR3 is built from 14 residues. The CDR3: CASSSGTGFGEQYF. CDR3 in DNA: TGTGCCAGCAGCTCCGGGACAGGGTTCGGGGAGCAGTACTTC.

The chain joins TRBV6-5 to TRBJ2-4; 7 bases match TRBD1. The CDR3 totals 14 residues. Germline trimming cut 7 bases from V and 8 bases from J; bases unmatched to any gene: 11. Germline V gives CDR1 MNHEY, CDR2 SVGAGI. CDR3 in amino acids: CASNEDRDYHIQYF. As DNA, the CDR3 is TGTGCCAGCAACGAAGACAGGGATTATCACATTCAGTACTTC.

The V and J genes are TRBV12-5 and TRBJ2-2; D gene ambiguous. In germline, CDR1 is LGHNT, CDR2 FRNRAP. This CDR3 comprises 13 residues. Trimming took 7 bases from V and 1 from J, leaving 7 bases between them. CDR3 bases: TGTGCTAGTGCTGACGGGAACACCGGGGAGCTGTTTTTT. Amino acid sequence: CASADGNTGELFF.

V is TRBV6-5 and J is TRBJ1-4; no firm D call. V lost 4 bases and J lost 12, with 15 bases in between. This CDR3 has 13 residues. Per the germline V gene, CDR1 is MNHEY and CDR2 is SVGAGI. CDR3 residues: CASSWTVSEQLFF. The CDR3 DNA reads as TGTGCCAGCAGTTGGACCGTCAGCGAACAACTGTTTTTT.

The chain is built from TRBV19 and TRBJ2-2; tentatively, D is TRBD2 (5 bases). With 4 bases removed from V and 0 bases from J, the gap between germline ends came to 6 bases. The CDR3 has 14 residues. Germline V lookup: CDR1 LNHDA, CDR2 SQIVND (reference sequence). In DNA, the CDR3 is TGTGCCAGTAGTACGAGGGCGAACACCGGGGAGCTGTTTTTT. Translation gives CASSTRANTGELFF.

The table lists this clone with a count of one. The chain employs TRBV10-3 and TRBJ2-5; TRBD2 agrees at 8 bases. V lost 8 bases to trimming and J lost 3 bases; unmatched junction nucleotides: 5. Germline lookup yields CDR1 ENHRY and CDR2 SYGVKD. The CDR3 spans 13 residues. CDR3 sequence reads: CAISGTSKETQYF. CDR3 bases: TGTGCCATCTCGGGGACTAGTAAAGAGACCCAGTACTTC.

V gene TRBV30 combines with J gene TRBJ1-1, with D maybe TRBD1 (6 bases). CDR3 length: 16 residues. Germline-derived CDR1 and CDR2 are GTSNPN and SVGIG (reference sequence). Trimming took 1 base from V and 5 from J, leaving 20 bases between them. The DNA for the CDR3 is TGTGCCTGGAGTGCCTCCCTGCCCTCGGGGGCAACTGAAGCTTTCTTT. Residues: CAWSASLPSGATEAFF. The entire variable domain, with the rest obtained from reference TRBV30 and TRBJ1-1, is as follows: SQTIHQWPATLVQPVGSPLSLECTVEGTSNPNLYWYRQAAGRGLQLLFYSVGIGQISSEVPQNLSASRPQDRQFILSSKKLLLSDSGFYLCAWSASLPSGATEAFFGQGTRLTVV.

This clone was seen only once. This rearrangement joins TRBV7-3 to TRBJ2-1; no clear D. Trimming left V 1 base short and J 0 bases short, with 10 bases between. The germline CDR1 and CDR2 sequences are SGHTA and FQGTGA. The CDR3 has 16 amino acids. CDR3 in amino acids: CASSLKGFSSYNEQFF. CDR3 in DNA: TGTGCCAGCAGCTTAAAAGGATTTAGCTCCTACAATGAGCAGTTCTTC.

V and J are TRBV5-1 and TRBJ2-3; a weak D match, TRBD1 (6 bases). The V and J ends lost 3 bases and 4 bases respectively, with 18 bases between them. The CDR3 runs to 16 residues. Germline V gives CDR1 SGHRS, CDR2 YFSETQ. CDR3 coding DNA: TGCGCCAGCAGCTCAAGAAAGGGGGAGTGGGCAGATACGCAGTATTTT. This encodes CASSSRKGEWADTQYF.

V and J are TRBV14 and TRBJ2-2, with D perhaps being TRBD1 or TRBD2 (5 bases each). Germline V gene sequence: CDR1 SGHDN, CDR2 FVKESK. V lost 5 bases and J lost 6, with 16 bases in between. This CDR3 is built from 15 residues. CDR3 nucleotides: TGTGCCAGCAGCTATACAGCAGGGCGGGCCGGGGAGCTGTTTTTT. The encoded protein is CASSYTAGRAGELFF.

CDR3 nucleotide sequence: TGTGCCATCAGTGGAGGCGACAGTATCTATGGCTACACCTTC. This codes for CAISGGDSIYGYTF. The chain employs TRBV10-3 and TRBJ1-2; D is perhaps TRBD1 (5 bases). Trimming removed 4 bases at V and 4 bases at J, with 13 bases between. CDR3 length: 14 residues. Germline V gene sequence: CDR1 ENHRY, CDR2 SYGVKD.

This chain uses TRBV6-2 or TRBV6-3 with TRBJ2-7; the D gene is possibly TRBD1 (6 bases). Trimming left V 6 bases short and J 3 bases short, with 15 bases between. Germline CDR1 reads MNHEY; CDR2 reads SVGEGT. The CDR3 sequence is 14 residues long. In DNA form, the CDR3 reads TGTGCCAGCAGACCTCGGGGACATAGCTACGAGCAGTACTTC. Translating it yields CASRPRGHSYEQYF.

This clone was observed a single time. The chain couples TRBV4-3 to TRBJ2-2; unclear D gene. The length of the CDR3 is 16 residues. In germline, CDR1 is LGHNA, CDR2 YSLEER. Trimming stripped 1 base from V and 5 bases from J, with 14 bases between. The CDR3 coding sequence is TGCGCCAGCAGCCAAGTTTACGGGTTGATGACCGGGGAGCTGTTTTTT. Its protein is CASSQVYGLMTGELFF.

The chain recombines TRBV25-1 with TRBJ1-2, with D unresolved. Trimming took 2 bases from V and 0 from J, leaving 4 bases between them. Germline CDR1 and CDR2: MGHDK and SYGVNS. The CDR3 contains 13 residues. The CDR3 sequence is CASSERTNYGYTF. CDR3 in DNA: TGTGCCAGCAGTGAAAGGACTAACTATGGCTACACCTTC.

The chain recombines TRBV5-1 with TRBJ1-4, with D uncertain. This CDR3 region has 14 residues. Trimming left V 6 bases short and J 7 bases short, with 16 bases between. CDR1 SGHRS and CDR2 YFSETQ come from the germline V gene. Here the CDR3 DNA reads TGCGCCAGCACCCTGGCTCCCGGTAGTGAAAAACTGTTTTTT. Amino acid sequence: CASTLAPGSEKLFF. The full variable domain, in which reference TRBV5-1 and TRBJ1-4 provide the parts outside the CDR3, is KAGVTQTPRYLIKTRGQQVTLSCSPISGHRSVSWYQQTPGQGLQFLFEYFSETQRNKGNFPGRFSGRQFSNSRSEMNVSTLELGDSALYLCASTLAPGSEKLFFGSGTQLSVL.

The chain has TRBV18 and TRBJ1-1; TRBD1 matches at 9 bases. The CDR3 totals 16 residues. V shed 3 bases, J shed 0 bases, and the junction held 5 bases outside the gene matches. CDR1 is KGHSH and CDR2 is LQKENI in the germline V gene. The CDR3 loop reads CASSPAGTGLNTEAFF. As DNA, the CDR3 is TGTGCCAGCTCACCGGCTGGGACAGGGCTGAACACTGAAGCTTTCTTT.

The chain links TRBV6-1 to TRBJ2-1; TRBD1 or TRBD2 may be the D gene (5 bases each). Between the trimmed V and J ends, which lost 2 bases and 0 bases, there was a span of 29 bases. This CDR3 region has 22 residues. CDR1 is MNHNS, CDR2 SASEGT, per germline. CDR3 sequence: CASSELVEGTGVRLSSYNEQFF. The CDR3, as DNA: TGTGCCAGCAGTGAATTAGTCGAGGGGACGGGCGTTAGATTGAGCTCCTACAATGAGCAGTTCTTC.

The V and J genes are TRBV19 and TRBJ1-3, with a possible D match to TRBD1 (5 bases). Germline CDR1 LNHDA, CDR2 SQIVND (reference sequence). The CDR3 length is 16 residues. Trimming removed 10 bases from V and 0 bases from J, with 19 bases in between. The CDR3 here is CATQRADSYSGNTIYF. CDR3 DNA sequence: TGTGCCACCCAAAGGGCCGACAGCTACTCTGGAAACACCATATATTTT.

V is TRBV30 and J is TRBJ1-1, with no clear D. CDR3 length: 15 residues. Trimming pared 2 bases from V and 1 base from J, leaving 14 bases between. CDR1 and CDR2 (germline): GTSNPN, SVGIG (reference sequence). The CDR3 DNA sequence: TGTGCCTGGAGTCACCTTGGGTTCGAGAACACTGAAGCTTTCTTT. Amino acids: CAWSHLGFENTEAFF. The full variable domain, in which reference TRBV30 and TRBJ1-1 provide the parts outside the CDR3, is SQTIHQWPATLVQPVGSPLSLECTVEGTSNPNLYWYRQAAGRGLQLLFYSVGIGQISSEVPQNLSASRPQDRQFILSSKKLLLSDSGFYLCAWSHLGFENTEAFFGQGTRLTVV.

This clone was recorded only once. The genes are TRBV11-2 and TRBJ1-6, with D hard to call. The CDR3 totals 13 residues. V was clipped by 5 bases and J by 4 bases, with 6 bases between them. The germline V gene has CDR1 SGHAT and CDR2 FQNNGV. The CDR3 spells CASSRVYNSPLHF. In nucleotides, the CDR3 is TGTGCCAGCAGCCGGGTGTATAATTCACCCCTCCACTTT.

V is TRBV5-1 and J is TRBJ2-2; 10 bases align to TRBD2. The CDR3 covers 16 residues. Germline V lookup: CDR1 SGHRS, CDR2 YFSETQ. The V and J ends lost 1 base and 7 bases, in that order; junction bases with no gene match: 7. The CDR3 protein is CASSLYPAGGIGELFF. CDR3 in DNA: TGCGCCAGCAGCTTGTATCCAGCGGGGGGGATCGGGGAGCTGTTTTTT.

The rearrangement links TRBV7-2 to TRBJ1-1; D unresolved. The CDR3 is made up of 13 amino acids. The V gene lost 1 base and the J gene lost 8 bases, with 11 bases spanning the gap. The germline V gene encodes CDR1 SGHTA and CDR2 FQGNSA. The CDR3 sequence: CASSLEGGPEAFF. CDR3 in DNA: TGTGCCAGCAGCTTAGAAGGTGGGCCCGAAGCTTTCTTT.

The J gene is TRBJ2-2, the V gene TRBV3-1 (or the pseudogene TRBV3-2); 7 bases are shared with TRBD1. This CDR3 comprises 15 residues. Germline CDR1 LGHDT, CDR2 YNNKEL (reference sequence). The J segment lost 2 bases and the V segment lost 4 bases, leaving 4 bases of the junction unmatched. The CDR3 spells CASSPQGVNTGELFF. In nucleotides, the CDR3 is TGTGCCAGCAGCCCCCAGGGGGTAAACACCGGGGAGCTGTTTTTT.

V usage is TRBV7-9 and J usage is TRBJ1-1, with D possibly TRBD1 on 5 matching bases. The CDR3 covers 12 residues. The germline gives CDR1 SEHNR, CDR2 FQNEAQ (reference sequence). V was clipped by 4 bases and J by 11 bases, with 14 bases between them. The CDR3 sequence: CASSSVGGSAFF. CDR3 in DNA: TGTGCCAGCAGCTCAGTCGGGGGATCGGCTTTCTTT. The full variable domain, in which reference TRBV7-9 and TRBJ1-1 provide the parts outside the CDR3, is DTGVSQNPRHKITKRGQNVTFRCDPISEHNRLYWYRQTLGQGPEFLTYFQNEAQLEKSRLLSDRFSAERPKGSFSTLEIQRTEQGDSAMYLCASSSVGGSAFFGQGTRLTVV.

The chain's CDR3 is CASSSSLSSGGINTGELFF. The CDR3 nucleotides read TGTGCCAGCAGTTCTAGTTTGTCTAGCGGGGGAATAAACACCGGGGAGCTGTTTTTT. This chain links TRBV27 with TRBJ2-2, with 10 bases aligning to TRBD2. The CDR3 runs to 19 residues. Germline V gene sequence: CDR1 MNHEY, CDR2 SMNVEV (reference sequence). V shed 4 bases and J 2 bases; nucleotides not matched to a gene: 13.

The chain carries TRBV5-6 and TRBJ1-2; no clear D. Germline V CDR1 and CDR2: SGHDT, YYEEEE. V was trimmed by 0 bases and J by 3 bases, leaving 9 bases between them. CDR3 length: 14 residues. This CDR3 reads CASSLGISYYGYTF. The CDR3 DNA sequence: TGTGCCAGCAGCTTGGGGATATCCTACTATGGCTACACCTTC.

V usage is TRBV13 and J usage is TRBJ2-2; D may be TRBD1 (5 bases). V lost 4 bases and J 0 bases, leaving 9 bases between the germline ends. The CDR3 has 15 amino acids. Germline assignment: CDR1 PRHDT and CDR2 FYEKMQ (reference sequence). The CDR3 is CASSSRQTNTGELFF. The DNA of the CDR3 is TGTGCCAGCAGCTCTCGACAGACGAACACCGGGGAGCTGTTTTTT.

The CDR3 loop is CASDRGPGNQPQHF. CDR3 sequence (DNA): TGTGCCAGTGACAGGGGGCCGGGCAATCAGCCCCAGCATTTT. The V gene is TRBV6-6, the J gene TRBJ1-5; the match to TRBD1 covers 10 bases. Looked up from germline, CDR1 is MNHNY and CDR2 is SVGAGI (reference sequence). With 9 bases clipped from V and 2 bases from J, the junction kept 4 bases outside the gene matches. This CDR3 is 14 amino acids long.

This rearrangement joins TRBV29-1 to TRBJ1-1; 7 bases are shared with TRBD1. Trimming took 2 bases from V and 2 from J; bases not matched to a gene: 8. Germline CDR1 reads SQVTM; CDR2 reads ANQGSEA. This CDR3 is built from 15 residues. CDR3: CSVERRGNSNTEAFF. DNA for the CDR3: TGCAGCGTTGAACGCAGGGGGAACTCCAACACTGAAGCTTTCTTT.

This clone was detected a few times. The chain is built from TRBV4-3 and TRBJ1-6, with TRBD1 identical over 8 bases. Germline lookup yields CDR1 LGHNA and CDR2 YSLEER. The V gene end was trimmed by 4 bases and the J gene end by 8 bases; junction bases not matched to a gene: 4. The CDR3 contains 14 residues. CDR3 protein: CASSLGQGYSPLHF. In nucleotides, the CDR3 is TGCGCCAGCAGCCTCGGACAGGGCTATTCACCCCTCCACTTT.